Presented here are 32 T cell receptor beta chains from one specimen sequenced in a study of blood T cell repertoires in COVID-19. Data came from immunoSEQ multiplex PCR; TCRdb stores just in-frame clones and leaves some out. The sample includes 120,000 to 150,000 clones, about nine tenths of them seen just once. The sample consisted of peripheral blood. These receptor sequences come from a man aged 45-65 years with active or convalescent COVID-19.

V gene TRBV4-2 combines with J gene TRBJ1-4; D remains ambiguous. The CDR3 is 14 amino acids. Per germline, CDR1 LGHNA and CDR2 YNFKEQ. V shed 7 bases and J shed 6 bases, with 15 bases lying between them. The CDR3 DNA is TGTGCCAGCAATGAGCCGGGAGTACATGAAAAACTGTTTTTT. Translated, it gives CASNEPGVHEKLFF.

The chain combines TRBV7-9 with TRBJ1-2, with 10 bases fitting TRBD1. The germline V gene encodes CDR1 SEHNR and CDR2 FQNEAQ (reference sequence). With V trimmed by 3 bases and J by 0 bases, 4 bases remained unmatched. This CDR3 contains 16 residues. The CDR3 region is CASSLIDRGPNYGYTF. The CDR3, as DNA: TGTGCCAGCAGCTTGATTGACAGGGGGCCTAACTATGGCTACACCTTC.

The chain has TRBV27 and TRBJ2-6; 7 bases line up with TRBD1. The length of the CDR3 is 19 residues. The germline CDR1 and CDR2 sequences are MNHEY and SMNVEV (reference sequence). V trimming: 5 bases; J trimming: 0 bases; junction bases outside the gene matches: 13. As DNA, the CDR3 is TGTGCCAGCAGTATGCCCCCCAGACAGGGCCACTCTGGGGCCAACGTCCTGACTTTC. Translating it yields CASSMPPRQGHSGANVLTF.

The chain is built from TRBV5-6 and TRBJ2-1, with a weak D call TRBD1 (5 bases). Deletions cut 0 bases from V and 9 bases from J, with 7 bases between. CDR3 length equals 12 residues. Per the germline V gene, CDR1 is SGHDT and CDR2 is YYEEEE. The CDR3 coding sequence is TGTGCCAGCAGCTTGGGTGGGGCTGAGCAGTTCTTC. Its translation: CASSLGGAEQFF.

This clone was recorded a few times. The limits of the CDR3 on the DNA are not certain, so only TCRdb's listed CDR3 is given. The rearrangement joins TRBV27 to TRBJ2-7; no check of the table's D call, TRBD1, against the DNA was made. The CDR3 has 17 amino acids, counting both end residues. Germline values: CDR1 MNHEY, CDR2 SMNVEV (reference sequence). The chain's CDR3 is CASSFGSGTVSSYEQYF.

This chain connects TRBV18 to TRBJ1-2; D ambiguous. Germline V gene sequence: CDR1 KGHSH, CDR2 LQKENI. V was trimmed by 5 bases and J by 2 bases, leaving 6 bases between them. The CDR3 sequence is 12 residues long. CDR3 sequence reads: CASSEKNYGYTF. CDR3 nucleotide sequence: TGTGCCAGCTCAGAGAAGAACTATGGCTACACCTTC.

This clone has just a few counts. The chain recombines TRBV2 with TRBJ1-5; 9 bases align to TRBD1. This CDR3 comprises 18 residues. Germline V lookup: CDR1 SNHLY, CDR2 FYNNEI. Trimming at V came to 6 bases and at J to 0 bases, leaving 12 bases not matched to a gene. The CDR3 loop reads CASSPGQGRGYSNQPQHF. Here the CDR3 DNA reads TGTGCCAGCAGCCCGGGACAGGGAAGGGGATATAGCAATCAGCCCCAGCATTTT.

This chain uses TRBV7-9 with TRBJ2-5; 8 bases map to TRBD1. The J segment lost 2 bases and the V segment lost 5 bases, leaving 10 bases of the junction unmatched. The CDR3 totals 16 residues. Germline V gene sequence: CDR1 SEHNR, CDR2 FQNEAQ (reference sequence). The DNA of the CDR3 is TGTGCCAGCAGCGCCCGGGGCAGGGGGCGGCAAGAGACCCAGTACTTC. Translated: CASSARGRGRQETQYF.

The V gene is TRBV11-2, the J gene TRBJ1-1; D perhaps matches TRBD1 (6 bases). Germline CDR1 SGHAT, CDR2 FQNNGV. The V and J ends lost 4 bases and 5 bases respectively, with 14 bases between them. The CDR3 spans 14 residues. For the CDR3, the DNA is TGTGCCAGCAGCTGGGACACCCGAAGAACTGAAGCTTTCTTT. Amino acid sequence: CASSWDTRRTEAFF.

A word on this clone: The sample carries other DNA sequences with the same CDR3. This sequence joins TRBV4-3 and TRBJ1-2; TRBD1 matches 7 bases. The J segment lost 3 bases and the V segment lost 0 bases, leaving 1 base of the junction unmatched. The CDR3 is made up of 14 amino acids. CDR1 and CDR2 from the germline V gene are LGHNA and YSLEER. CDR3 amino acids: CASSQETGDYGYTF. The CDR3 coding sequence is TGCGCCAGCAGCCAAGAAACAGGGGACTATGGCTACACCTTC.

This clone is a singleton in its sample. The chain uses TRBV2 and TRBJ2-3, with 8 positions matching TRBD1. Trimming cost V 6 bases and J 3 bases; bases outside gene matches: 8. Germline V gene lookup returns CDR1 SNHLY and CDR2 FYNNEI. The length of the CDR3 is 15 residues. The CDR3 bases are TGTGCCAGCAGGGTTCAGGGGGCGATAACAGATACGCAGTATTTT. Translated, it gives CASRVQGAITDTQYF.

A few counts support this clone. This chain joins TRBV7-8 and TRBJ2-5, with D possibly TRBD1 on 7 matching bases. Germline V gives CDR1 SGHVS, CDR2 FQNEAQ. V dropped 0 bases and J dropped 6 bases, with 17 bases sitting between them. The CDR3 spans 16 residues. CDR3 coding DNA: TGTGCCAGCAGCTTAGCTGGAGGGGGCACTCTCCAGACCCAGTACTTC. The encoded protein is CASSLAGGGTLQTQYF.

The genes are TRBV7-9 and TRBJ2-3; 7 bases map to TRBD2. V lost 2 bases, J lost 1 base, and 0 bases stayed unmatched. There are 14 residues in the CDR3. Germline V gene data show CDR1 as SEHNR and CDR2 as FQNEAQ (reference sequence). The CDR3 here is CASSLTSGTDTQYF. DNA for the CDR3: TGTGCCAGCAGCTTAACTAGCGGCACAGATACGCAGTATTTT.

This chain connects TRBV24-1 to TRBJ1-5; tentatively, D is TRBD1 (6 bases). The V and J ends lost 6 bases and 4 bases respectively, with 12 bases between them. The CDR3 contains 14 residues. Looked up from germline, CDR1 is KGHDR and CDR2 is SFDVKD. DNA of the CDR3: TGTGCCACCAGTTTTGGGCAGGGGAATCAGCCCCAGCATTTT. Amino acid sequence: CATSFGQGNQPQHF.

The CDR3 protein is CASSSSSRPDTQYF. CDR3 nucleotides: TGTGCCAGCAGTTCCTCTAGCAGGCCGGATACGCAGTATTTT. The V and J genes are TRBV28 and TRBJ2-3, with D perhaps TRBD2 (5 bases). Between the trimmed V and J ends, which lost 4 bases and 6 bases, there was a span of 14 bases. The CDR3 covers 14 residues. Germline CDR1 MDHEN, CDR2 SYDVKM.

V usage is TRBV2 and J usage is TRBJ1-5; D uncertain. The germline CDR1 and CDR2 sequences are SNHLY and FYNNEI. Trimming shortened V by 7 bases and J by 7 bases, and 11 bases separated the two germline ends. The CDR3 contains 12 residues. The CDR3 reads CASTPSGQPQHF. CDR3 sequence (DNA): TGTGCCAGCACCCCCTCGGGACAGCCCCAGCATTTT.

CDR3 loop: CASSKQGLSSQFGYTF. The CDR3 nucleotides read TGTGCCAGCAGCAAACAGGGGTTAAGTTCTCAATTTGGCTACACCTTC. The V gene is TRBV6-6, the J gene TRBJ1-2, with TRBD1 matching 7 bases. The CDR3 contains 16 residues. Trimming cost V 6 bases and J 7 bases; bases outside gene matches: 17. CDR1 and CDR2 from the germline V gene are MNHNY and SVGAGI (reference sequence).

DNA of the CDR3: TGTGCCAGTTCCACAGGGGCCGGCGACGATGAGCAGTTCTTC. Its translation is CASSTGAGDDEQFF. V is TRBV21-1 and J is TRBJ2-1; the DNA was not used to check the table's D call, TRBD1. TRBV21-1 is described as a pseudogene. This CDR3 spans 14 amino acids.

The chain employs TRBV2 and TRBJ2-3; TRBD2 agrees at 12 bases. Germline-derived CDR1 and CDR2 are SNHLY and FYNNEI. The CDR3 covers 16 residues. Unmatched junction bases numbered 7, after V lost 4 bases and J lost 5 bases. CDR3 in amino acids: CASSAGLAGNVDTQYF. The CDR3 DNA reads TGTGCCAGCAGTGCCGGACTAGCGGGAAATGTAGATACGCAGTATTTT.

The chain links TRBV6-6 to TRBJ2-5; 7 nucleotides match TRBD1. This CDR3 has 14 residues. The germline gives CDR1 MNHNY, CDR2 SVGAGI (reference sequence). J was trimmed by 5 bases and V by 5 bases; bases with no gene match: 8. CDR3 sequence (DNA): TGTGCCAGCAGTCCTCCTTCCAGGGGGGAGACCCAGTACTTC. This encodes CASSPPSRGETQYF.

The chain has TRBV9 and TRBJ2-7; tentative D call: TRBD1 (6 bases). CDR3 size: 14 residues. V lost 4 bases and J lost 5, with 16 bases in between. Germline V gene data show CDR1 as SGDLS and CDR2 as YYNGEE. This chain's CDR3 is CASSRSQGFNEQYF. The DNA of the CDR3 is TGTGCCAGCAGCCGTAGCCAGGGGTTTAACGAGCAGTACTTC.

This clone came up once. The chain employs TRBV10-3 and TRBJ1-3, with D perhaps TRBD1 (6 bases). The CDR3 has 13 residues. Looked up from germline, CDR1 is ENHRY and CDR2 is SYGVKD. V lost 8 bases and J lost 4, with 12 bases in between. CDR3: CAIGGSGGNTIYF. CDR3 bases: TGTGCCATCGGGGGCTCTGGAGGAAACACCATATATTTT.

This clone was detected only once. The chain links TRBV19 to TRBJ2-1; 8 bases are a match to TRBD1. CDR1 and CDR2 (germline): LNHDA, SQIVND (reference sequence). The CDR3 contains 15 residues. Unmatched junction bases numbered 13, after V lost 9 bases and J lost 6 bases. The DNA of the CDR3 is TGTGCCAGCCAGAGGGCCAGGGGGCTCGGCAATGAGCAGTTCTTC. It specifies CASQRARGLGNEQFF.

The CDR3 coding sequence is TGTGCCACCAGTGATGGGGGGGGCCCGGCTTTCTTT. This gives the protein CATSDGGGPAFF. V is TRBV24-1 and J is TRBJ1-1, with a weak D call TRBD1 (6 bases). V was trimmed by 3 bases and J by 11 bases, leaving 12 bases between them. CDR3 length equals 12 residues. The germline gives CDR1 KGHDR, CDR2 SFDVKD.

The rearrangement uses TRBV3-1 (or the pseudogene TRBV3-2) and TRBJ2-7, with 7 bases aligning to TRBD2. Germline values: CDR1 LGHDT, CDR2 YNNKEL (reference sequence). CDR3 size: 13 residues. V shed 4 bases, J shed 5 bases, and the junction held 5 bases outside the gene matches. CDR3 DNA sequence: TGTGCCAGCAGCCGTAACGGGGGGAACGAGCAGTACTTC. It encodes CASSRNGGNEQYF.

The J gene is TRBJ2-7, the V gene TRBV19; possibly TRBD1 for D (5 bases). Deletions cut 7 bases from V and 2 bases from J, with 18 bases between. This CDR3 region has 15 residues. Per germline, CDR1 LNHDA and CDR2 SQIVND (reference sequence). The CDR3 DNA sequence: TGTGCCAGTACTTCCAGGCAGGGTGGGACCTACGAGCAGTACTTC. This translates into CASTSRQGGTYEQYF.

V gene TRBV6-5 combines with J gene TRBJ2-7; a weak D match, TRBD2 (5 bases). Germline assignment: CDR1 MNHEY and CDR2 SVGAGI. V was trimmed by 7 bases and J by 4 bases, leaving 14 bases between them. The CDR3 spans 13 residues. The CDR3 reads CASKSGSRYEQYF. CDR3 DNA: TGTGCCAGCAAGAGCGGTAGCCGGTACGAGCAGTACTTC.

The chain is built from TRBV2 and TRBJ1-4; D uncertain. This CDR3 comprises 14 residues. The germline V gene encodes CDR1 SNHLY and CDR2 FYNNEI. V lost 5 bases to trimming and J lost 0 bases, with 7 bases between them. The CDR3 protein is CASSLGSTNEKLFF. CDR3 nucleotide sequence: TGTGCCAGCAGTTTGGGCTCAACTAATGAAAAACTGTTTTTT.

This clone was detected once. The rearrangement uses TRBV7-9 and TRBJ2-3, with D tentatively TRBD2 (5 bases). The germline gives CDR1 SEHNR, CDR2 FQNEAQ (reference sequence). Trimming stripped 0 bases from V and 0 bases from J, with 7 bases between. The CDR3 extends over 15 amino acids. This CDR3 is CASSLASASTDTQYF. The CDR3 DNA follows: TGTGCCAGCAGCTTAGCTAGCGCCAGCACAGATACGCAGTATTTT.

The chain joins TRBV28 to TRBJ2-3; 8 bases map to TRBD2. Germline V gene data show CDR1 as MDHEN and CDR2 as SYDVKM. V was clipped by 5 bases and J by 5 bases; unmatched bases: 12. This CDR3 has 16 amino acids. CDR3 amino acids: CASSQFSGSVEDTQYF. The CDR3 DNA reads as TGTGCCAGCAGTCAATTCAGCGGGAGTGTAGAAGATACGCAGTATTTT.

This CDR3 is CASSVGGQPTNEKLFF. For the CDR3, the DNA is TGTGCCAGCAGCGTAGGGGGGCAGCCAACTAATGAAAAACTGTTTTTT. The chain couples TRBV9 to TRBJ1-4; the D gene is possibly TRBD1 (6 bases). The germline V gene encodes CDR1 SGDLS and CDR2 YYNGEE. The V gene lost 0 bases and the J gene lost 0 bases, with 9 bases spanning the gap. This CDR3 is 16 amino acids long.

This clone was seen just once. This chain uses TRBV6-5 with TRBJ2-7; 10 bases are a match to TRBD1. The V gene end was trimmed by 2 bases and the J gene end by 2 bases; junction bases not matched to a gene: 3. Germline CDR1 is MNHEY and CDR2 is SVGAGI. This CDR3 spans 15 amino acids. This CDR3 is CASSYDGQGAYEQYF. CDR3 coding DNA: TGTGCCAGCAGTTACGACGGACAGGGGGCCTACGAGCAGTACTTC.